The entry below gives a single TCR beta chain sequence along with its context. The sample originates from a study of blood T cell repertoires in COVID-19. Study in general: Sites across the United States, Italy and Spain contributed samples from acute and convalescent COVID-19. Sources were T cells, B-cell-depleted T cells, or PBMCs; the material itself was cDNA or gDNA.

The protocol was immunoSEQ multiplex PCR, while the TCRdb copy is restricted to in-frame clones and leaves out a portion. This sample carries some 12,000 clones, 75% to 90% of them seen once, and the ten largest clones take approximately 11%. CDR1 is SGDLS and CDR2 is YYNGEE in the germline V gene. The CDR3 has 17 amino acids. V was trimmed by 0 bases and J by 8 bases, leaving 21 bases between them. Input material: peripheral blood. The sequence was collected from a human donor in a cohort sampled during active COVID-19. The genes are TRBV9 and TRBJ1-3, with a weak D call TRBD1 (5 bases). CDR3 sequence reads: CASSVEPHSGGRYTIYF. Written as DNA, the CDR3 is TGTGCCAGCAGCGTAGAACCACACTCCGGGGGTCGTTACACCATATATTTT.